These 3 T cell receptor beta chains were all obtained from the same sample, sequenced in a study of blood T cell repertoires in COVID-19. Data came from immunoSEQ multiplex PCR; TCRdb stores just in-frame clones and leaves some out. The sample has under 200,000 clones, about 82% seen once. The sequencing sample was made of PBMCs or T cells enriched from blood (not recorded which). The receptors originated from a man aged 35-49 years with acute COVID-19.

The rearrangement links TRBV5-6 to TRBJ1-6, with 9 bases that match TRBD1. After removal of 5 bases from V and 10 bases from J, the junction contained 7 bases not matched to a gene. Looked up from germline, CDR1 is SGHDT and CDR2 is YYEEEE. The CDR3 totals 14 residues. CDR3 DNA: TGTGCCAGCAGTCCCGGGACAGGGCAATCACCCCTCCACTTT. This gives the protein CASSPGTGQSPLHF.

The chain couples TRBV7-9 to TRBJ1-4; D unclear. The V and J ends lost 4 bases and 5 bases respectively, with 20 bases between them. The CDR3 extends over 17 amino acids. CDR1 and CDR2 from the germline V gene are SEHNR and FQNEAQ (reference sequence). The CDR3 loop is CASSYRTTGSNNEKLFF. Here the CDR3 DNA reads TGTGCCAGCAGCTACCGCACAACCGGGAGCAACAATGAAAAACTGTTTTTT. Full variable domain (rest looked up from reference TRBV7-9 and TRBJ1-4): DTGVSQNPRHKITKRGQNVTFRCDPISEHNRLYWYRQTLGQGPEFLTYFQNEAQLEKSRLLSDRFSAERPKGSFSTLEIQRTEQGDSAMYLCASSYRTTGSNNEKLFFGSGTQLSVL.

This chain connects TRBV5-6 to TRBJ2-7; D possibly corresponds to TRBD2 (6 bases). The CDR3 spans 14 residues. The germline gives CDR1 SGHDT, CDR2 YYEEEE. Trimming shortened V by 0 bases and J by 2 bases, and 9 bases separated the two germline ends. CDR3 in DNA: TGTGCCAGCAGCTTGGATGGCGGGACCTACGAGCAGTACTTC. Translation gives CASSLDGGTYEQYF.